The 13 T cell receptor beta chains below come from one sample, sequenced in a study of blood T cell repertoires in COVID-19. Measured with immunoSEQ multiplex PCR; TCRdb has only the in-frame clones, and not every one. The repertoire consists of some 200,000 clones, with 75% to 85% occurring once and the leading ten covering 12%. Input material: PBMCs or T cells enriched from blood (not recorded which). Source of these receptors: a man aged 40-49 years who had recovered from COVID-19.

J is TRBJ1-2 and V is TRBV7-9, with 8 bases aligning to TRBD1. Per germline, CDR1 SEHNR and CDR2 FQNEAQ (reference sequence). The V segment lost 6 bases and the J segment 6 bases; nucleotides outside the gene matches: 6. There are 13 residues in the CDR3. The CDR3: CASSRGQGNGYTF. The CDR3 DNA is TGTGCCAGCAGTCGCGGACAGGGCAATGGCTACACCTTC.

This chain's CDR3 is CASSFSGTGVNEQFF. In DNA form, the CDR3 reads TGTGCCAGCAGCTTTTCCGGGACAGGGGTCAATGAGCAGTTCTTC. The chain couples TRBV13 to TRBJ2-1; 10 bases match TRBD1. From germline, CDR1 is PRHDT and CDR2 FYEKMQ (reference sequence). V shed 3 bases, J shed 6 bases, and the junction held 5 bases outside the gene matches. This CDR3 is 15 amino acids long.

V is TRBV3-1 (or the pseudogene TRBV3-2) and J is TRBJ2-3, with a tentative D call TRBD1 (6 bases). Germline V lookup: CDR1 LGHDT, CDR2 YNNKEL (reference sequence). The CDR3 length is 14 residues. V lost 3 bases and J 4 bases, leaving 11 bases between the germline ends. CDR3 sequence reads: CASSQGATSDTQYF. The DNA of the CDR3 is TGTGCCAGCAGCCAGGGGGCGACATCAGATACGCAGTATTTT.

The chain couples TRBV5-1 to TRBJ2-1, with a tentative D call TRBD1 (5 bases). Germline-derived CDR1 and CDR2 are SGHRS and YFSETQ. The CDR3 totals 15 residues. V lost 1 base to trimming and J lost 1 base, with 9 bases between them. CDR3 bases: TGCGCCAGCAGCTTGTCAGGGTTGTCCTACAATGAGCAGTTCTTC. Translating gives CASSLSGLSYNEQFF.

This rearrangement joins TRBV7-2 to TRBJ2-3, with unresolved D. CDR3 size: 15 residues. Germline V gene sequence: CDR1 SGHTA, CDR2 FQGNSA. The V and J ends lost 8 bases and 0 bases respectively, with 15 bases between them. In DNA form, the CDR3 reads TGTGCCAGCTCCATGGCACTACGGAGCACAGATACGCAGTATTTT. Translated: CASSMALRSTDTQYF.

The V call is TRBV29-1, the J call TRBJ1-3; 9 bases align to TRBD1. This CDR3 is built from 15 residues. CDR1 and CDR2 (germline): SQVTM, ANQGSEA. Trimming removed 5 bases from V and 0 bases from J; junction bases left unmatched: 5. The CDR3 is CSVRTGESSGNTIYF. The CDR3 coding sequence is TGCAGCGTTCGGACAGGGGAGAGCTCTGGAAACACCATATATTTT.

The J gene is TRBJ1-1, the V gene TRBV6-5; D ambiguous. CDR1 is MNHEY and CDR2 is SVGAGI in the germline V gene. Deletions cut 4 bases from V and 7 bases from J, with 7 bases between. There are 11 residues in the CDR3. Here the CDR3 reads CASSSYGEAFF. In nucleotides, the CDR3 is TGTGCCAGCAGTTCTTACGGTGAAGCTTTCTTT.

The chain joins TRBV5-1 to TRBJ1-2; D call uncertain. Per germline, CDR1 SGHRS and CDR2 YFSETQ. This CDR3 has 14 amino acids. V lost 0 bases and J 4 bases, leaving 10 bases between the germline ends. CDR3 DNA sequence: TGCGCCAGCAGCTTGGATGGCGGATCCTATGGCTACACCTTC. This translates into CASSLDGGSYGYTF.

CDR3 loop: CASSPQSVPNYGYTF. Written as DNA, the CDR3 is TGTGCCAGCAGCCCCCAATCGGTCCCTAACTATGGCTACACCTTC. The chain links TRBV9 to TRBJ1-2, with no clear D. CDR1 and CDR2 (germline): SGDLS, YYNGEE. V was clipped by 4 bases and J by 0 bases, with 13 bases between them. This CDR3 is built from 15 residues. Drawing the rest from reference TRBV9 and TRBJ1-2, the complete variable domain is DSGVTQTPKHLITATGQRVTLRCSPRSGDLSVYWYQQSLDQGLQFLIQYYNGEERAKGNILERFSAQQFPDLHSELNLSSLELGDSALYFCASSPQSVPNYGYTFGSGTRLTVV.

This chain connects TRBV18 to TRBJ2-1, with D maybe TRBD2 (6 bases). The CDR3 runs to 15 residues. The V end was cut by 2 bases, the J end by 4 bases, with 12 bases between. Germline V gene lookup returns CDR1 KGHSH and CDR2 LQKENI. CDR3 coding DNA: TGTGCCAGCTCACCATCAGCGGGCGATTACAATGAGCAGTTCTTC. Its translation is CASSPSAGDYNEQFF.

In this sample, this clone turned up once. The chain is built from TRBV19 and TRBJ1-1, with TRBD1 as a possible D gene (6 bases). This CDR3 spans 15 amino acids. Trimming pared 5 bases from V and 3 bases from J, leaving 16 bases between. Germline assignment: CDR1 LNHDA and CDR2 SQIVND (reference sequence). CDR3 sequence reads: CASSAGAYGDTEAFF. CDR3 in DNA: TGTGCCAGTAGTGCAGGGGCCTATGGGGACACTGAAGCTTTCTTT.

The chain uses TRBV19 and TRBJ2-1, with 9 nucleotides matching TRBD2. The trim removed 9 bases at V and 9 bases at J, leaving 12 bases unmatched. Germline values: CDR1 LNHDA, CDR2 SQIVND (reference sequence). This CDR3 comprises 14 residues. The CDR3 protein is CASNLAGAGGEQFF. The CDR3 DNA follows: TGTGCCAGCAATTTAGCGGGAGCTGGCGGTGAGCAGTTCTTC.

The V and J genes are TRBV5-8 and TRBJ1-2, with D tentatively TRBD1 (6 bases). This CDR3 is built from 12 residues. V was pared by 4 bases and J by 7 bases, with 11 bases between. Germline assignment: CDR1 SGHTS and CDR2 YDEGEE. The CDR3 coding sequence is TGTGCCAGCAGCGTGGGGGCCCGTGGCTACACCTTC. This codes for CASSVGARGYTF.